Here is one TCR beta chain with its context. This sample is part of a study of blood T cell repertoires in COVID-19. Background on the study: Acute-phase and convalescent COVID-19 samples originated in the United States, Italy and Spain.

This CDR3 region has 15 residues. Germline V lookup: CDR1 SGHRS, CDR2 YFSETQ. V shed 4 bases, J shed 0 bases, and the junction held 5 bases outside the gene matches. Per the original data handling: It was from reference gene primer amplification that nucleated cell counts were estimated. This table comes from immunoSEQ multiplex PCR, and its TCRdb copy is limited to in-frame clones, with some not included. From that table come the V and J calls and clone size; the DNA was used to work out D and trimming. The table has about 300,000 clones, about 87% seen once; the top ten hold just under 6.5%. This receptor was identified in a woman aged 50 to 65 with COVID-19, enrolled during active disease. The chain recombines TRBV5-1 with TRBJ2-3; TRBD1 matches 7 bases. Sequenced: peripheral blood. CDR3 nucleotides: TGCGCCAGCAGCAGATCGACAGGGAGCACAGATACGCAGTATTTT. This sequence encodes CASSRSTGSTDTQYF.